The 9 T cell receptor beta chains in this list originate from one sample, sequenced in a study of OX40 agonist ivuxolimab in advanced cancers. Some clones are missing from TCRdb's copy, which holds only in-frame ones; the method was immunoSEQ multiplex PCR. The sample has 52,000 or so clones; about 93% are singletons. This specimen was CD4+ or CD8+ T cells sorted from blood, taken in a trial of the OX40 agonist ivuxolimab. These receptor sequences come from an adult with an advanced solid tumor such as melanoma, head and neck, liver or kidney cancer.

V gene TRBV7-6 combines with J gene TRBJ2-5; 9 bases are shared with TRBD2. The CDR3 is 18 residues long. Trimming removed 5 bases from V and 2 bases from J; junction bases left unmatched: 15. Per germline, CDR1 SGHVS and CDR2 FNYEAQ. The chain's CDR3 is CASSPLIAGELGQETQYF. The CDR3 bases are TGTGCCAGCAGCCCGTTAATAGCGGGAGAGTTAGGTCAAGAGACCCAGTACTTC. The whole variable domain, filled in from reference TRBV7-6 and TRBJ2-5, reads GAGVSQSPRYKVTKRGQDVALRCDPISGHVSLYWYRQALGQGPEFLTYFNYEAQQDKSGLPNDRFSAERPEGSISTLTIQRTEQRDSAMYRCASSPLIAGELGQETQYFGPGTRLLVL.

This rearrangement joins TRBV6-6 to TRBJ2-7, with a weak D call TRBD2 (5 bases). Per germline, CDR1 MNHNY and CDR2 SVGAGI (reference sequence). V lost 4 bases and J lost 4, with 14 bases in between. CDR3 length: 14 residues. CDR3 sequence: CASSLSPGFYEQYF. For the CDR3, the DNA is TGTGCCAGCAGTTTATCCCCGGGGTTTTACGAGCAGTACTTC.

The J gene is TRBJ1-5, the V gene TRBV27; D possibly corresponds to TRBD1 (5 bases). The CDR3 spans 14 residues. Trimming took 2 bases from V and 3 from J, leaving 8 bases between them. CDR1 and CDR2 from the germline V gene are MNHEY and SMNVEV (reference sequence). As DNA, the CDR3 is TGTGCCAGCAGTTTAGAGGGGCTCAATCAGCCCCAGCATTTT. This gives the protein CASSLEGLNQPQHF.

This chain uses TRBV12-1 with TRBJ2-1; TRBD1 was called by the table and not checked on the DNA. TRBV12-1 is a known pseudogene. CDR3 size: 20 residues. CDR3 residues: CASSLPRDKERRSQFYEQFF. CDR3 coding DNA: TGTGCCAGCAGCTTACCACGGGACAAGGAACGTAGGTCACAATTTTATGAGCAGTTCTTC.

V is TRBV11-2 and J is TRBJ2-3; 10 bases map to TRBD1. CDR1 SGHAT and CDR2 FQNNGV come from the germline V gene. With V trimmed by 5 bases and J by 3 bases, 8 bases remained unmatched. The CDR3 is 16 amino acids. Here the CDR3 DNA reads TGTGCCAGCAGCGGATATGGACAGGGGGGGACAGATACGCAGTATTTT. The encoded protein is CASSGYGQGGTDTQYF.

This chain joins TRBV7-6 and TRBJ2-2; D unresolved. This CDR3 contains 15 residues. V lost 1 base and J lost 1, with 7 bases in between. Germline V gene lookup returns CDR1 SGHVS and CDR2 FNYEAQ. The CDR3 loop is CASSLESRNTGELFF. The CDR3 DNA reads as TGTGCCAGCAGCTTAGAATCAAGGAACACCGGGGAGCTGTTTTTT.

The chain carries TRBV6-1 and TRBJ2-7, with D tentatively TRBD1 or TRBD2 (5 bases each). Germline loops: CDR1 MNHNS, CDR2 SASEGT. The CDR3 is made up of 13 amino acids. V lost 2 bases and J 4 bases, leaving 9 bases between the germline ends. The CDR3 sequence is CASSEWDLYEQYF. CDR3 DNA sequence: TGTGCCAGCAGTGAATGGGACCTATACGAGCAGTACTTC.

The chain is built from TRBV4-3 and TRBJ1-2; D is unresolved. This CDR3 contains 15 residues. CDR1 and CDR2 (germline): LGHNA, YSLEER. Deletions cut 0 bases from V and 2 bases from J, with 10 bases between. This CDR3 is CASSQDRIGNYGYTF. CDR3 sequence (DNA): TGCGCCAGCAGCCAAGATCGGATAGGGAACTATGGCTACACCTTC.

J is TRBJ2-7 and V is TRBV29-1; TRBD2 agrees at 15 bases. The V and J ends lost 0 bases and 3 bases, in that order; junction bases with no gene match: 12. CDR1 SQVTM and CDR2 ANQGSEA come from the germline V gene. This CDR3 is 19 amino acids long. This CDR3 reads CSVEDTGTSGRQTIYEQYF. DNA for the CDR3: TGCAGCGTTGAAGACACCGGGACTAGCGGGAGGCAAACCATCTACGAGCAGTACTTC.